These 7 T cell receptor beta chains originate from one sample sequenced in a study of cytomegalovirus exposure and HLA in healthy donors. Primers included in the PCR were 60 Vbeta and 13 Jbeta primers. The method was immunoSEQ multiplex PCR; TCRdb's version includes in-frame clones alone and lacks a portion of them. This table has 130,000 to 150,000 clones, around 78% appearing once. The sequencing sample was made of PBMCs. Receptors were obtained from a woman younger than 35 in good health and CMV-seropositive.

This clone was observed a handful of times. V is TRBV6-5 and J is TRBJ2-7; 7 bases align to TRBD1. The V gene end was trimmed by 6 bases and the J gene end by 3 bases; junction bases not matched to a gene: 5. CDR3 length equals 13 residues. The germline V gene has CDR1 MNHEY and CDR2 SVGAGI. CDR3 sequence: CASSLGQDYEQYF. The CDR3 DNA sequence: TGTGCCAGCAGCCTCGGACAGGACTACGAGCAGTACTTC.

This clone was counted only a few times. The chain couples TRBV2 to TRBJ1-4, with 10 bases that match TRBD1. This CDR3 has 16 residues. Per the germline V gene, CDR1 is SNHLY and CDR2 is FYNNEI. V was clipped by 6 bases and J by 8 bases; unmatched bases: 12. CDR3 in amino acids: CASRETRQGAREKLFF. The CDR3 DNA reads as TGTGCCAGCAGGGAAACCAGACAGGGGGCCAGAGAAAAACTGTTTTTT. The full variable domain, in which reference TRBV2 and TRBJ1-4 provide the parts outside the CDR3, is EPEVTQTPSHQVTQMGQEVILRCVPISNHLYFYWYRQILGQKVEFLVSFYNNEISEKSEIFDDQFSVERPDGSNFTLKIRSTKLEDSAMYFCASRETRQGAREKLFFGSGTQLSVL.

The CDR3 region is CASSGRDRGPLMNTEAFF. CDR3 sequence (DNA): TGTGCCAGCAGCGGTAGGGACAGGGGTCCTCTCATGAACACTGAAGCTTTCTTT. V is TRBV9 and J is TRBJ1-1; the match to TRBD1 covers 10 bases. The CDR3 is 18 amino acids. V shed 3 bases, J shed 0 bases, and the junction held 11 bases outside the gene matches. Germline CDR1 SGDLS, CDR2 YYNGEE.

The V and J genes are TRBV4-3 and TRBJ2-2; 14 bases map to TRBD2. Germline trimming cut 0 bases from V and 5 bases from J; bases unmatched to any gene: 8. Germline values: CDR1 LGHNA, CDR2 YSLEER. The CDR3 is 19 amino acids. The CDR3 sequence is CASSQDPGLAGAGTGELFF. The CDR3 DNA reads as TGCGCCAGCAGCCAAGACCCGGGACTAGCGGGGGCGGGGACCGGGGAGCTGTTTTTT.

The V call is TRBV19, the J call TRBJ2-7, with D maybe TRBD1 (6 bases). Germline values: CDR1 LNHDA, CDR2 SQIVND (reference sequence). The CDR3 is 17 amino acids. Trimming removed 0 bases from V and 5 bases from J, with 20 bases in between. CDR3 region: CASSIEPPGAPSHEQYF. DNA of the CDR3: TGTGCCAGTAGTATAGAACCCCCAGGGGCCCCGTCGCACGAGCAGTACTTC.

V gene TRBV11-2 combines with J gene TRBJ1-2; 7 bases are shared with TRBD1. V was clipped by 6 bases and J by 0 bases; unmatched bases: 7. Germline CDR1 reads SGHAT; CDR2 reads FQNNGV. The CDR3 is 15 amino acids. Written as DNA, the CDR3 is TGTGCCAGCAGGCGGAACAGGGGAGCTAACTATGGCTACACCTTC. Translated: CASRRNRGANYGYTF.

The chain links TRBV7-2 to TRBJ2-5, with 7 bases that match TRBD1. This CDR3 is built from 15 residues. CDR1 SGHTA and CDR2 FQGNSA come from the germline V gene. After removal of 5 bases from V and 5 bases from J, the junction contained 11 bases not matched to a gene. The CDR3, as DNA: TGTGCCAGCAGCCGTCCTACAGGGGCGACGGAGACCCAGTACTTC. Protein sequence: CASSRPTGATETQYF. Full variable domain (rest looked up from reference TRBV7-2 and TRBJ2-5): GAGVSQSPSNKVTEKGKDVELRCDPISGHTALYWYRQSLGQGLEFLIYFQGNSAPDKSGLPSDRFSAERTGGSVSTLTIQRTQQEDSAVYLCASSRPTGATETQYFGPGTRLLVL.